Sequencing of this TCR beta chain was carried out in a study of blood T cell repertoires in COVID-19. Overall study: Whether acute or convalescent, the COVID-19 samples came from the United States, Italy and Spain. T cells, B-cell-depleted T cells, or PBMCs supplied cDNA or gDNA.

Here immunoSEQ multiplex PCR was the method, and the copy in TCRdb shows in-frame clones only, minus some. Seen here are about 220,000 clones, under 90% observed once, and the top ten hold around 3.3%. Categorization into cohorts depended on clinical history that participants reported. V shed 7 bases and J 0 bases; nucleotides not matched to a gene: 3. CDR1 is MNHEY and CDR2 is SVGAGI in the germline V gene. This CDR3 is 14 amino acids long. Source material: PBMCs or T cells enriched from blood (not recorded which). The sequence came from a woman between 40 and 50 years old who had been exposed to COVID-19. The chain employs TRBV6-5 and TRBJ2-1; 7 bases fit TRBD2. The CDR3 loop reads CASTAGYSYNEQFF. Written as DNA, the CDR3 is TGTGCCAGCACAGCGGGGTACTCCTACAATGAGCAGTTCTTC.